Detailed here is one TCR beta chain. V lost 11 bases, J lost 3 bases, and 8 bases stayed unmatched. The germline CDR1 and CDR2 sequences are MNHEY and SVGEGT. The CDR3 runs to 14 residues. Amplified TCR beta CDR3 regions came from RNA transcripts. HTBI primers were employed in a first-round RT-PCR of the TCR CDR3. Each CDR3 protein is one row after TCRdb ran MiXCR on the multiplex PCR reads. The repertoire consists of approximately 400,000 distinct CDR3 sequences, with approximately 14% occurring once and the leading ten covering roughly a quarter. This sample is part of a study of T cells in Graves' hyperthyroidism and ophthalmopathy.

The V gene is TRBV6-2 or TRBV6-3, the J gene TRBJ2-1, with 9 positions matching TRBD1. Sequenced input: blood. The receptor was isolated from a woman aged 18-30 years with Graves' hyperthyroidism that later progressed to Graves' ophthalmopathy. The CDR3 sequence is CAAESGQGYNEQFF. CDR3 in DNA: TGTGCCGCTGAGTCGGGACAGGGCTACAATGAGCAGTTCTTC.